This T cell receptor beta chain was recovered during a study of T cell responses to AZD1222 COVID-19 vaccine. Clones were read by immunoSEQ multiplex PCR, and TCRdb kept only the in-frame ones, dropping some. The table includes 120,000 or so clones, 80% to 95% detected once. The CDR3 is 13 amino acids. V was cut by 4 bases and J by 4 bases, with 10 bases left in between. This sequence was found in an adult in good health. The chain uses TRBV23-1 and TRBJ1-2; D gene unclear. TRBV23-1 is assigned to the ORF class and has an uncertain function. Specimen: peripheral blood, collected on day 0 of AZD1222 vaccination. CDR3 DNA sequence: TGCGCCAGCAGTCCACTACCACGCTATGGCTACACCTTC. Its protein is CASSPLPRYGYTF.